This is a list of T cell receptor beta chains from one sample in a study of response to subunit inactivated influenza vaccine. TCRdb reanalysed the RT-PCR reads using MiXCR and keeps one entry per CDR3 protein. The sample lists hundreds of thousands of distinct CDR3 sequences; approximately 7.6% were seen once. The sequencing used PBMCs from blood, collected roughly 24 months after vaccination. These receptor sequences come from a man aged 50-75 years who received an inactivated influenza vaccine. Both conserved end residues are part of each CDR3. Fields, in order: J gene, V gene, clone size, CDR3 protein. Clone size is given for some rows only: seen once, a few or many times, or a class if the clone is expanded.

j_gene: TRBJ2-1
v_gene: TRBV2
abundance: .
CDR3aa: CASIVGGYNEQFF

j_gene: TRBJ2-1
v_gene: TRBV6-5
abundance: many
CDR3aa: CASRFGLSSYNEQFF

j_gene: TRBJ1-2
v_gene: TRBV20-1
abundance: many
CDR3aa: CSAREGGRYGYTF

j_gene: TRBJ2-5
v_gene: TRBV20-1
abundance: few
CDR3aa: CSANQFPQETQYF

j_gene: TRBJ2-1
v_gene: TRBV6-2/TRBV6-3
abundance: few
CDR3aa: CASRTRGEQFF

j_gene: TRBJ1-1
v_gene: TRBV10-3
abundance: .
CDR3aa: CAISENLDRAFF

j_gene: TRBJ2-1
v_gene: TRBV9
abundance: .
CDR3aa: CASSVLAGGYEQFF

j_gene: TRBJ1-4
v_gene: TRBV12-3/TRBV12-4
abundance: few
CDR3aa: CASSFIQGVNEKLFF

j_gene: TRBJ2-7
v_gene: TRBV20-1
abundance: few
CDR3aa: CSARDTQTGGYEQYF

j_gene: TRBJ2-2
v_gene: TRBV6-2/TRBV6-3
abundance: .
CDR3aa: CASSYRAGDYTGELFF

j_gene: TRBJ2-1
v_gene: TRBV11-2
abundance: .
CDR3aa: CASSRRGAGGNNEQFF

j_gene: TRBJ2-2
v_gene: TRBV29-1
abundance: .
CDR3aa: CSVGQGAPGELFF

j_gene: TRBJ2-5
v_gene: TRBV10-3
abundance: many
CDR3aa: CAISERDSQTQYF

j_gene: TRBJ1-3
v_gene: TRBV6-2/TRBV6-3
abundance: few
CDR3aa: CASSLGLLGRTIYF

j_gene: TRBJ1-6
v_gene: TRBV10-3
abundance: few
CDR3aa: CAISEPGRGDSPLHF

j_gene: TRBJ1-2
v_gene: TRBV29-1
abundance: many
CDR3aa: CSVEVTGAYGYTF

j_gene: TRBJ1-4
v_gene: TRBV28
abundance: few
CDR3aa: CASSFSGNEKLFF

j_gene: TRBJ2-7
v_gene: TRBV6-5
abundance: .
CDR3aa: CASSYGGNGYEQYF

j_gene: TRBJ2-7
v_gene: TRBV7-2
abundance: few
CDR3aa: CASSSQLAVSYEQYF

j_gene: TRBJ2-3
v_gene: TRBV12-3/TRBV12-4
abundance: many
CDR3aa: CASREGAGRDMDTQYF

j_gene: TRBJ2-4
v_gene: TRBV20-1
abundance: .
CDR3aa: CSASPIETSEHQGVTKNIQYF

j_gene: TRBJ1-4
v_gene: TRBV19
abundance: many
CDR3aa: CASSSSPGQHEKLFF

j_gene: TRBJ2-5
v_gene: TRBV28
abundance: .
CDR3aa: CASSLIQDQETQYF

j_gene: TRBJ1-2
v_gene: TRBV12-3/TRBV12-4
abundance: many
CDR3aa: CASSLASPYGYTF

j_gene: TRBJ2-5
v_gene: TRBV5-1
abundance: .
CDR3aa: CASSLAVGATQETLYF

j_gene: TRBJ2-5
v_gene: TRBV7-9
abundance: few
CDR3aa: CASSPGAYQETQYF

j_gene: TRBJ2-3
v_gene: TRBV11-1
abundance: many
CDR3aa: CASSQGRKGLSTDTQYF

j_gene: TRBJ2-1
v_gene: TRBV5-6
abundance: many
CDR3aa: CASRAGTYPYNEQFF

j_gene: TRBJ1-2
v_gene: TRBV7-2
abundance: .
CDR3aa: CASSLEFGGYTF

j_gene: TRBJ1-5
v_gene: TRBV7-8
abundance: few
CDR3aa: CASSLGPNYSNQPQHF

j_gene: TRBJ2-7
v_gene: TRBV7-9
abundance: .
CDR3aa: CASSPTGTSGRTHEQYF

j_gene: TRBJ2-2
v_gene: TRBV5-1
abundance: few
CDR3aa: CASSIGQGNTGELFF

j_gene: TRBJ1-5
v_gene: TRBV7-4
abundance: .
CDR3aa: CASSLVPKTSDRVGDQPQHF

j_gene: TRBJ1-1
v_gene: TRBV20-1
abundance: .
CDR3aa: CSARGGSGRSTEAFF

j_gene: TRBJ2-5
v_gene: TRBV5-1
abundance: few
CDR3aa: CASSLAAREEETQYF

j_gene: TRBJ2-7
v_gene: TRBV6-2/TRBV6-3
abundance: .
CDR3aa: CASSRRGQGVQYF

j_gene: TRBJ1-5
v_gene: TRBV4-1
abundance: few
CDR3aa: CASSQDGVGISNQPQHF

j_gene: TRBJ2-7
v_gene: TRBV24-1
abundance: many
CDR3aa: CATSDSVSYEQYF

j_gene: TRBJ2-7
v_gene: TRBV5-1
abundance: few
CDR3aa: CASSLGQGGFYEQYF

j_gene: TRBJ1-2
v_gene: TRBV20-1
abundance: few
CDR3aa: CSASFRDLNYGYTF

j_gene: TRBJ1-1
v_gene: TRBV6-5
abundance: .
CDR3aa: CASSYSKEIGPLNTEAFF

j_gene: TRBJ2-1
v_gene: TRBV27
abundance: .
CDR3aa: CASSLVAGEYNGQFF

j_gene: TRBJ2-5
v_gene: TRBV14
abundance: few
CDR3aa: CASSQRGRRETQYF

j_gene: TRBJ1-5
v_gene: TRBV5-1
abundance: many
CDR3aa: CASSLAGVGNQPQHF

j_gene: TRBJ2-7
v_gene: TRBV18
abundance: few
CDR3aa: CASPPGYEQYF

j_gene: TRBJ2-7
v_gene: TRBV7-8
abundance: many
CDR3aa: CASSFLAGAYEQYF

j_gene: TRBJ2-3
v_gene: TRBV6-2/TRBV6-3
abundance: few
CDR3aa: CASSYYWDTQYF

j_gene: TRBJ2-3
v_gene: TRBV7-9
abundance: many
CDR3aa: CASSSTGSTDTQYF

j_gene: TRBJ2-1
v_gene: TRBV10-3
abundance: .
CDR3aa: CAISILAGGSLSYNEQFF

j_gene: TRBJ2-3
v_gene: TRBV7-2
abundance: few
CDR3aa: CASSLAGLAGDGRGQYF

j_gene: TRBJ1-6
v_gene: TRBV20-1
abundance: .
CDR3aa: CSASDAQGNNSPLHF